This T cell receptor (beta chain) was captured by sequencing in a study of post-analysis software for immune sequencing data. Study as a whole: Included courses were relapsing-remitting and secondary progressive multiple sclerosis; progressive-relapsing multiple sclerosis was also included. Study conclusions and caveats: Patients with multiple sclerosis recorded significantly lower normalized Chao1 diversity than controls, the study found. A few TRBV segments occurring more often in patients than controls included TRBV5-6, TRBV5-1 and TRBV20-1. Samples from a shared batch, those prepared together, strongly co-clustered by F measure.

TCR beta cDNA libraries had unique molecular identifiers. Researchers reported some 500,000 cDNA molecules coming from about 1 to 10 million T cells. MiXCR, run by TCRdb on the PCR reads, gives a single entry per CDR3 protein. The profile covers about 570,000 distinct CDR3 sequences, with around a third appearing a single time and 6% taken by the ten largest. The CDR3 length is 11 residues. Trimming removed 7 bases at V and 7 bases at J, with 8 bases between. The germline V gene has CDR1 MNHEY and CDR2 SVGAGI. This clonotype has ten or more counts. The antigen remains unidentified. This rearrangement joins TRBV6-5 to TRBJ2-4, with D uncertain. The source is a girl between 2 and 17 years old with multiple sclerosis. Sequences were obtained from blood. CDR3 amino acids: CASTNSNIQYF. The CDR3 coding sequence is TGTGCCAGCACCAACTCGAACATTCAGTACTTC.